These 27 T cell receptor beta chains were all obtained from the same sample, sequenced in a study of graft-versus-host responses after intestinal transplantation. Only in-frame clones appear in the TCRdb table, and some are missing; sequencing was by immunoSEQ multiplex PCR. This table has approximately 38,000 clones, about four fifths appearing once. Specimen: PBMCs, collected about 160 weeks after transplant. The receptors derive from a human patient who received an intestinal transplant, so some T cells may come from the graft donor.

The chain recombines TRBV15 with TRBJ2-1, with TRBD2 identical over 13 bases. CDR3 length equals 13 residues. Germline trimming cut 8 bases from V and 10 bases from J; bases unmatched to any gene: 5. Looked up from germline, CDR1 is LNHNV and CDR2 is YYDKDF (reference sequence). The chain's CDR3 is CATGLAGEGEQFF. CDR3 DNA sequence: TGTGCCACCGGACTAGCGGGAGAAGGAGAGCAGTTCTTC.

This chain joins TRBV2 and TRBJ2-1, with 13 bases lining up with TRBD2. This CDR3 is built from 15 residues. Unmatched junction bases numbered 6, after V lost 5 bases and J lost 8 bases. Germline loops: CDR1 SNHLY, CDR2 FYNNEI. CDR3 region: CASSKTSGRKHEQFF. As DNA, the CDR3 is TGTGCCAGCAGTAAGACTAGCGGGAGGAAGCATGAGCAGTTCTTC.

This chain connects TRBV6-6 to TRBJ2-7; no definite D call. This CDR3 contains 14 residues. CDR1 MNHNY and CDR2 SVGAGI come from the germline V gene (reference sequence). The germline V and J ends were trimmed by 6 bases and 6 bases, with 18 bases remaining between them. DNA of the CDR3: TGTGCCAGCAGCCCGAACCGACTTCTCCTCGAGCAGTACTTC. It yields the protein CASSPNRLLLEQYF.

The genes are TRBV18 and TRBJ2-6; D not certain. This CDR3 is 14 amino acids long. With 7 bases removed from V and 6 bases from J, the gap between germline ends came to 13 bases. Germline V gives CDR1 KGHSH, CDR2 LQKENI. The CDR3 sequence: CASWQTLEANVLTF. CDR3 nucleotides: TGTGCCAGCTGGCAGACTCTGGAGGCCAACGTCCTGACTTTC. Using reference TRBV18 and TRBJ2-6 for the parts outside the CDR3, the full variable domain is NAGVMQNPRHLVRRRGQEARLRCSPMKGHSHVYWYRQLPEEGLKFMVYLQKENIIDESGMPKERFSAEFPKEGPSILRIQQVVRGDSAAYFCASWQTLEANVLTFGAGSRLTVL.

This chain links TRBV10-2 with TRBJ1-1; the D gene is possibly TRBD1 (6 bases). The CDR3 consists of 18 residues. Trimming cost V 2 bases and J 3 bases, with 22 bases left between them. CDR1 is WSHSY and CDR2 is SAAADI in the germline V gene. CDR3 bases: TGCGCCAGCAGTGAGAGGGCAGGGGAGGATTTGGGGGACACTGAAGCTTTCTTT. Translating gives CASSERAGEDLGDTEAFF.

The rearrangement uses TRBV19 and TRBJ2-1; D is perhaps TRBD1 or TRBD2 (5 bases each). Germline V CDR1 and CDR2: LNHDA, SQIVND (reference sequence). This CDR3 spans 16 amino acids. Trimming took 0 bases from V and 4 from J, leaving 13 bases between them. The CDR3 DNA reads as TGTGCCAGTAGTATAGATGGGGGATTTGGGTACAATGAGCAGTTCTTC. Protein: CASSIDGGFGYNEQFF.

J is TRBJ1-1 and V is TRBV11-1; TRBD1 is a possible D gene (5 bases). The length of the CDR3 is 13 residues. V was clipped by 8 bases and J by 4 bases, with 14 bases between them. Germline CDR1 SGHAT, CDR2 FQDESV (reference sequence). Written as DNA, the CDR3 is TGTGCCAGCTCCCCCAGGGTCGGCACTGAAGCTTTCTTT. It is translated as CASSPRVGTEAFF.

The rearrangement links TRBV5-4 to TRBJ2-3; D gene uncertain. Germline CDR1 is SGHNT and CDR2 is YYREEE (reference sequence). The CDR3 is 15 amino acids. Deletions cut 4 bases from V and 8 bases from J, with 20 bases between. CDR3 amino acids: CASSQATWSLGTQYF. CDR3 in DNA: TGTGCCAGCAGCCAGGCGACGTGGTCCCTTGGTACGCAGTATTTT.

This clone appeared a single time. In nucleotides, the CDR3 is TGTGCCAGCAAAAGGGGCCCTAATGAAAAACTGTTTTTT. Protein product: CASKRGPNEKLFF. The genes are TRBV6-6 and TRBJ1-4; D perhaps matches TRBD1 (5 bases). CDR1 is MNHNY, CDR2 SVGAGI, per germline (reference sequence). The V gene lost 7 bases and the J gene lost 3 bases, with 9 bases spanning the gap. The CDR3 contains 13 residues.

The V and J genes are TRBV6-5 and TRBJ1-2; 10 nucleotides align to TRBD1. Unmatched junction bases numbered 6, after V lost 6 bases and J lost 5 bases. Germline CDR1 reads MNHEY; CDR2 reads SVGAGI. The CDR3 is made up of 14 amino acids. In DNA form, the CDR3 reads TGTGCCAGCAGCCCTGGACAGGGGGGTTATGGCTACACCTTC. This sequence encodes CASSPGQGGYGYTF.

V gene TRBV19 combines with J gene TRBJ1-1, with 11 bases aligning to TRBD1. The CDR3 has 16 amino acids. The V and J ends lost 6 bases and 3 bases, in that order; junction bases with no gene match: 9. Germline V lookup: CDR1 LNHDA, CDR2 SQIVND (reference sequence). CDR3 in amino acids: CASRRTGGAMDTEAFF. In DNA, the CDR3 is TGTGCCAGTAGGCGGACAGGGGGCGCGATGGACACTGAAGCTTTCTTT. Supplemented by reference TRBV19 and TRBJ1-1, the full variable domain reads DGGITQSPKYLFRKEGQNVTLSCEQNLNHDAMYWYRQDPGQGLRLIYYSQIVNDFQKGDIAEGYSVSREKKESFPLTVTSAQKNPTAFYLCASRRTGGAMDTEAFFGQGTRLTVV.

This rearrangement joins TRBV9 to TRBJ2-1; the match to TRBD2 covers 7 bases. The CDR3 length is 16 residues. Trimming at V came to 0 bases and at J to 5 bases, leaving 8 bases not matched to a gene. In germline, CDR1 is SGDLS, CDR2 YYNGEE. The chain's CDR3 is CASSVAPLSGNNEQFF. The CDR3 DNA is TGTGCCAGCAGCGTAGCGCCCCTCAGCGGGAACAATGAGCAGTTCTTC.

The J gene is TRBJ2-1, the V gene TRBV14; D might be TRBD2 (5 bases). The CDR3 length is 14 residues. V was pared by 4 bases and J by 2 bases, with 9 bases between. CDR1 and CDR2 from the germline V gene are SGHDN and FVKESK. CDR3 sequence reads: CASSLDWTYNEQFF. In nucleotides, the CDR3 is TGTGCCAGCAGCCTGGACTGGACCTACAATGAGCAGTTCTTC.

V is TRBV7-9 and J is TRBJ2-1; D unclear. Trimming took off 3 bases at V and 5 bases at J, with 8 bases between the two ends. The V gene's germline CDR1 is SEHNR and CDR2 FQNEAQ (reference sequence). This CDR3 has 13 residues. The chain's CDR3 is CASSFLGDNEQFF. The DNA for the CDR3 is TGTGCCAGCAGCTTCCTTGGCGACAATGAGCAGTTCTTC. Together with reference TRBV7-9 and TRBJ2-1, the CDR3 gives the full variable domain: DTGVSQNPRHKITKRGQNVTFRCDPISEHNRLYWYRQTLGQGPEFLTYFQNEAQLEKSRLLSDRFSAERPKGSFSTLEIQRTEQGDSAMYLCASSFLGDNEQFFGPGTRLTVL.

The rearrangement uses TRBV5-1 and TRBJ2-3; 8 bases match TRBD1. The J segment lost 6 bases and the V segment lost 1 base, leaving 7 bases of the junction unmatched. This CDR3 has 15 residues. The germline CDR1 and CDR2 sequences are SGHRS and YFSETQ. The CDR3 sequence is CASSLSQGARDTQYF. The CDR3 bases are TGCGCCAGCAGCTTGTCCCAGGGGGCACGGGATACGCAGTATTTT.

The genes are TRBV6-1 and TRBJ2-7; 9 nucleotides line up with TRBD1. This CDR3 has 15 residues. In germline, CDR1 is MNHNS, CDR2 SASEGT. V was pared by 2 bases and J by 3 bases, with 5 bases of the junction left unmatched. The CDR3 loop is CASSELGQGYYEQYF. Written as DNA, the CDR3 is TGTGCCAGCAGTGAATTGGGACAGGGTTACTACGAGCAGTACTTC.

The chain uses TRBV28 and TRBJ2-7; D perhaps matches TRBD2 (6 bases). V lost 6 bases and J 1 base, leaving 13 bases between the germline ends. Germline CDR1 MDHEN, CDR2 SYDVKM. This CDR3 comprises 14 residues. CDR3 DNA sequence: TGTGCCAGCAGCCCAGCGGGTGGGTCCTACGAGCAGTACTTC. Its protein is CASSPAGGSYEQYF.

This clone has only one observation. The rearrangement uses TRBV4-1 and TRBJ2-7; D is unresolved. Germline V CDR1 and CDR2: MGHRA, YSYEKL. This CDR3 has 14 amino acids. V was shortened by 4 bases and J by 3 bases, with 13 bases between the two germline ends. The CDR3 nucleotides are TGCGCCAGCAGCCCTTCGGACGGTAGCTACGAGCAGTACTTC. Amino acids: CASSPSDGSYEQYF.

The J gene is TRBJ2-2, the V gene TRBV6-4, with 11 bases matching TRBD2. From germline, CDR1 is MRHNA and CDR2 SNTAGT. V lost 2 bases and J lost 4; bases outside the gene matches: 0. The CDR3 length is 15 residues. For the CDR3, the DNA is TGTGCCAGCAGTGACACTAGCGGGAGCACCGGGGAGCTGTTTTTT. Amino acid sequence: CASSDTSGSTGELFF.

The V gene is TRBV19, the J gene TRBJ1-5; a possible D gene is TRBD1 (5 bases). Germline CDR1 reads LNHDA; CDR2 reads SQIVND (reference sequence). This CDR3 comprises 14 residues. V was pared by 3 bases and J by 7 bases, with 13 bases between. The CDR3 loop reads CASSIRQGRQPQHF. The DNA of the CDR3 is TGTGCCAGTAGTATTCGGCAGGGTCGCCAGCCCCAGCATTTT. The entire variable domain, with the rest obtained from reference TRBV19 and TRBJ1-5, is as follows: DGGITQSPKYLFRKEGQNVTLSCEQNLNHDAMYWYRQDPGQGLRLIYYSQIVNDFQKGDIAEGYSVSREKKESFPLTVTSAQKNPTAFYLCASSIRQGRQPQHFGDGTRLSIL.

This chain uses TRBV28 with TRBJ1-2; TRBD1 aligns across 8 bases. The V gene's germline CDR1 is MDHEN and CDR2 SYDVKM. Losses at the gene ends were 4 bases for V and 7 bases for J; bases not matched to a gene: 11. CDR3 length: 15 amino acids. The CDR3 loop reads CASSWDRHLGGGYTF. CDR3 bases: TGTGCCAGCAGTTGGGACAGGCACTTAGGGGGTGGCTACACCTTC.

The sample holds one count of this clone. The J gene is TRBJ2-2, the V gene TRBV11-2; 8 bases fit TRBD1. The V gene end was trimmed by 6 bases and the J gene end by 3 bases; junction bases not matched to a gene: 3. The CDR3 is 14 residues long. Germline V gene sequence: CDR1 SGHAT, CDR2 FQNNGV. This CDR3 is CASREQGDTGELFF. The CDR3 region has the DNA TGTGCCAGCAGGGAACAGGGGGACACCGGGGAGCTGTTTTTT.

The chain links TRBV6-4 to TRBJ1-5; 11 nucleotides align to TRBD1. CDR1 is MRHNA and CDR2 is SNTAGT in the germline V gene. The J segment lost 1 base and the V segment lost 10 bases, leaving 12 bases of the junction unmatched. There are 17 residues in the CDR3. Written as DNA, the CDR3 is TGTGCCACTGGAGGACAGGGGGCGAGTAGAAGCAATCAGCCCCAGCATTTT. It specifies CATGGQGASRSNQPQHF.

This rearrangement joins TRBV5-6 to TRBJ1-4; 7 bases agree with TRBD1. CDR1 SGHDT and CDR2 YYEEEE come from the germline V gene. V gave up 6 bases and J gave up 5 bases; unmatched junction bases: 10. The CDR3 has 15 residues. CDR3 sequence (DNA): TGTGCCAGCACCGAGAGACAGGGACGAAATGAAAAACTGTTTTTT. Protein product: CASTERQGRNEKLFF.

This chain joins TRBV28 and TRBJ1-2, with D unresolved. Germline assignment: CDR1 MDHEN and CDR2 SYDVKM. This CDR3 is built from 15 residues. V lost 5 bases and J 4 bases, leaving 17 bases between the germline ends. The CDR3 DNA is TGTGCCAGCAGTGTCTCGTCCATAGGATCCTATGGCTACACCTTC. Translating gives CASSVSSIGSYGYTF.

This chain links TRBV2 with TRBJ1-5, with 7 nucleotides matching TRBD1. Germline V lookup: CDR1 SNHLY, CDR2 FYNNEI. Trimming removed 6 bases from V and 7 bases from J; junction bases left unmatched: 12. The CDR3 has 15 residues. The CDR3: CASRVTGIWYQPQHF. The CDR3 DNA follows: TGTGCCAGCAGGGTGACAGGGATTTGGTACCAGCCCCAGCATTTT.

The J gene is TRBJ2-3, the V gene TRBV30, with D maybe TRBD2 (5 bases). The CDR3 length is 15 residues. The V end lost 1 base, the J end lost 0 bases, and 11 bases lay between the germline ends. CDR1 GTSNPN and CDR2 SVGIG come from the germline V gene (reference sequence). CDR3: CAWSGSGLSTDTQYF. CDR3 in DNA: TGTGCCTGGAGTGGAAGCGGTTTAAGCACAGATACGCAGTATTTT.